Given below is one T cell receptor (beta chain) in context. Its antigen specificity is not known. Qualities for individual bases were not recorded, and no much larger clone is one base off. The CDR3 holds 13 amino acids from the cysteine to the phenylalanine. The kept DNA is CDR3 alone, 39 bases in frame from the first base. According to the germline V gene (reference sequence), CDR1 reads GTSNPN and CDR2 reads SVGIG. Unmatched junction bases come to 2, with V trimmed by 3 bases and J by 0 bases. The sample originates from a study of blood T cell repertoires in COVID-19 (dated by TCRdb to 2019 to 2021). At the level of the whole study: The collaborator samples originated in the United States, Italy and Spain and spanned the acute and convalescent phases of COVID-19. Samples came from the ongoing ImmuneRACE study (first 160 participants) plus 1,254 subjects from 6 global collaborators. A freely available public database, intended as a resource for researchers studying the immune response to SARS-CoV-2, is where the repertoires were released. A de-identified subject ID, COVID-19 status, age in years and sex were almost always included in the sample metadata. The dataset comprised deeply sampled blood TCRbeta repertoires from subjects exposed to, actively infected with, or recovered from COVID-19. The material from the prospective study consisted of cDNA or gDNA derived from T cells, B-cell-depleted T cells, or PBMCs. HLA class I and class II types, where available, came from metadata supplied by the sample provider rather than from assay-based typing. The research as a whole found: How much clinical and demographic metadata was included differed by source and by participant, and the metadata was provided uncurated.

TCRbeta CDR3 regions were amplified from genomic DNA by means of the immunoSEQ Assay, a bias-controlled multiplex PCR. On the authors' methods: The number of nucleated cells in each sample was estimated by amplification of reference gene primers within the assay. Sequence reads were collapsed and filtered to measure the absolute abundance of every unique TCRbeta CDR3 rearrangement. Productive Simpson clonality was computed per sample as the square root of Simpson's diversity index over productive rearrangements. This is the immuneACCESS table as TCRdb keeps it, with only in-frame sequences that have V and J called. A part of the clones is gone; compared with another copy, unresolved V genes explain less than half, and the rest is unexplained. V and J calls and clone size follow that table, whereas D and trimming were derived from the DNA. The sample includes roughly 64,000 clones, with over 60% observed a single time. Together, the top ten hold more than 5% of the sample.

Whole blood was collected in K2EDTA tubes by collaborating institutions according to the institutions' own protocols. Collaborator samples were shipped for TCRbeta analysis as frozen whole blood, isolated PBMCs, or DNA extracted from either sample type. The sequence derives from a human donor in a cohort sampled during active COVID-19. What was sequenced was peripheral blood. The V and J segments used are TRBV30 and TRBJ2-7; TRBD1 fits 7 bases in the junction. The CDR3 loop reads CAWRRQGSYEQYF. The nucleotide sequence reads TGTGCCTGGAGAAGACAGGGCTCCTACGAGCAGTACTTC.